The rows below give T cell receptor beta chains drawn from one sample of a study of control samples from healthy donors and cancer patients. Clones were sequenced by immunoSEQ multiplex PCR, and TCRdb holds only the in-frame ones, with some missing. The sample holds 390,000 or so clones, 90% seen once. The sample consisted of PBMCs. These receptors came from a man aged 35 to 55 with head and neck cancer. The conserved cysteine and the conserved F or W are not part of the CDR3 here.

v_gene: TRBV12-5
j_gene: TRBJ2-7
CDR3aa: ASGLVPDTYEQY

v_gene: TRBV5-6
j_gene: TRBJ2-7
CDR3aa: ASSLGTGYEQY

v_gene: TRBV27
j_gene: TRBJ2-7
CDR3aa: ASSPGQGNYYEQY

v_gene: TRBV11-2
j_gene: TRBJ2-1
CDR3aa: ASNEQYNEQF

v_gene: TRBV5-5
j_gene: TRBJ1-6
CDR3aa: ASSRGTGHNSPLH

v_gene: TRBV4-3
j_gene: TRBJ2-7
CDR3aa: ASSQGVEGYEQY

v_gene: TRBV7-2
j_gene: TRBJ2-5
CDR3aa: ASSLFGGQETQY

v_gene: TRBV10-3
j_gene: TRBJ2-2
CDR3aa: AISPGIVGELF

v_gene: TRBV7-9
j_gene: TRBJ1-4
CDR3aa: ASSLAELKGSRANEKLF

v_gene: TRBV9
j_gene: TRBJ1-2
CDR3aa: ASSEILNGYT

v_gene: TRBV7-2
j_gene: TRBJ1-6
CDR3aa: ASSLENSPLH

v_gene: TRBV7-8
j_gene: TRBJ1-1
CDR3aa: ASSLAGVSVAF

v_gene: TRBV6-4
j_gene: TRBJ2-1
CDR3aa: ASSDSSSGRWDEQF

v_gene: TRBV30
j_gene: TRBJ2-3
CDR3aa: AWSVGNTDTQY

v_gene: TRBV6-5
j_gene: TRBJ1-6
CDR3aa: ASTWTYNSPLH

v_gene: TRBV6-1
j_gene: TRBJ2-1
CDR3aa: ASSDTRFYNEQF

v_gene: TRBV5-1
j_gene: TRBJ2-7
CDR3aa: ASSRRRTDNYEQY

v_gene: TRBV29-1
j_gene: TRBJ2-5
CDR3aa: SVEGDRGGPQGTQY

v_gene: TRBV12-5
j_gene: TRBJ1-5
CDR3aa: ASGLGGRWRRNSNQPQH

v_gene: TRBV14
j_gene: TRBJ2-2
CDR3aa: ASSQLRDTGELF

v_gene: TRBV5-1
j_gene: TRBJ1-1
CDR3aa: ASRDSQGTLNTEAF

v_gene: TRBV4-2
j_gene: TRBJ2-3
CDR3aa: ASSQERTDTQY

v_gene: TRBV15
j_gene: TRBJ2-1
CDR3aa: ATSKPPPDNIYNEQF

v_gene: TRBV4-1
j_gene: TRBJ1-2
CDR3aa: ASSQGIGGTGRDGYT

v_gene: TRBV19
j_gene: TRBJ1-5
CDR3aa: ASTQGGNQPQH

v_gene: TRBV5-1
j_gene: TRBJ2-7
CDR3aa: ASSRRDRAHEQY

v_gene: TRBV5-6
j_gene: TRBJ2-5
CDR3aa: ASSMGETQY

v_gene: TRBV7-2
j_gene: TRBJ2-7
CDR3aa: ASSPGTSPLEQY

v_gene: TRBV6-2/TRBV6-3
j_gene: TRBJ1-2
CDR3aa: ASSYGQGAQNYGYT

v_gene: TRBV4-3
j_gene: TRBJ1-1
CDR3aa: ASSQDWVGGRRAF

v_gene: TRBV28
j_gene: TRBJ2-1
CDR3aa: ASSRTGNYNEQF

v_gene: TRBV6-2/TRBV6-3
j_gene: TRBJ2-3
CDR3aa: ASSRQRGDWDTQY

v_gene: TRBV4-2
j_gene: TRBJ1-5
CDR3aa: ASSQDTGPQPQH

v_gene: TRBV6-5
j_gene: TRBJ2-5
CDR3aa: ASRPPGGKTQY

v_gene: TRBV3-1/TRBV3-2
j_gene: TRBJ2-7
CDR3aa: ASSQESVAGAYEQY

v_gene: TRBV12-3/TRBV12-4
j_gene: TRBJ1-5
CDR3aa: ASSLGQPQH